This T cell receptor beta chain was sequenced for a study of vaccination effects on CD4 cells after COVID-19. About this clone itself: Its target is unknown.

Antigen-specific CD4+ T cells were expanded (with viral peptide pools) by the ViraFEST assay ahead of sequencing. Scientists isolated CD4+ T cells after a roughly 10-day culture period ended. The participants, recipients of two vaccine doses, got either BNT162b2 or mRNA-1273. The germline CDR1 and CDR2 sequences are SQVTM and ANQGSEA. The V gene lost 6 bases and the J gene lost 0 bases, with 12 bases spanning the gap. The CDR3 is made up of 14 amino acids. Clones were sequenced by immunoSEQ multiplex PCR, and TCRdb holds only the in-frame ones, with some missing. Among more than 60,000 clones, over 70% were seen once, and the ten largest hold approximately 1.5%.

This TCR was recovered from a human donor who received a COVID-19 vaccine. The chain carries TRBV29-1 and TRBJ1-3, with unresolved D. The specimen was CD4+ T cells from PBMCs cultured with HCoV-229E spike peptides, collected after COVID-19 vaccination. The CDR3 protein is CSVNGESSGNTIYF. The CDR3 DNA sequence: TGCAGCGTCAACGGCGAGAGCTCTGGAAACACCATATATTTT.